This record looks at one T cell receptor beta chain sequence and its context. Its antigen is unknown. There are no base qualities to consult, and no much larger clone falls within one base. This entry comes from a study of beta chain features in type 1 diabetes (dated by TCRdb to the late 2010s). Describing the broader study: No differences in mean age, gender distribution, total cell number or subset yield were found between patients and healthy donors. A total of under 120,000,000 sorted cells were examined across all samples, and RNA yield correlated strongly with the number of cells per subset. Naive and central memory subsets were obtained from all 30 or so donors, but regulatory and stem cell-like memory subsets were isolated from only 8 patients and about eight healthy donors. In the study, TCRB repertoires of sorted circulating CD4+ T cell subsets from recently diagnosed type 1 diabetes patients were compared with those of matched healthy donors.

A single peripheral blood draw of about 116 mL on average was collected from each donor into heparinised tubes. A BD FACSAria II and a panel including CD45RO, CCR7, CD25, CD127, CD95 and CD27 were used to sort naive, central memory, regulatory and stem cell-like memory CD4+ T cells. Every sorted population had a purity above 98%. Right away, PBMCs were isolated by Lymphoprep density gradient centrifugation and were stained directly, with no culture step. Samples were stained and sorted in pairs, with one healthy donor and one patient per experiment, so that batch effects were minimized. The High Capacity cDNA Reverse Transcription Kit was used to reverse transcribe all of the isolated RNA, meaning that expressed TCRB transcripts were what got sequenced. Naive, central memory and regulatory T cell samples underwent deep immunoSEQ sequencing, averaging around 3.6 million total reads per sample. After sorted cells were lysed in RLT buffer, RNA was extracted with DNase-treated RNeasy Micro or Mini kits, with the choice depending on cell number. Each cell subset was processed on its own to prevent cross-contamination, while patient and healthy donor samples were processed together. The immunoSEQ multiplex PCR was used to amplify TCRB sequences from cDNA, generating 87-bp fragments that spanned the CDR3 region. Sequencing of the amplicons was performed on the Illumina HiSeq platform. The original pipeline was this. PCR bias was computationally corrected using synthetic template baselines, reads within Hamming distance 2 were collapsed, and singletons that could not be merged were discarded. Reads were aligned to IMGT to assign V, D and J genes, CDR3 length, and insertions or deletions at six rearrangement sites. Within each subset, clonotype counts were normalized to sorted cell number, and only after that were true diversity and Gini coefficients computed with the tcR R package. The overlap coefficient, calculated on TCRB nucleotide sequences, was used to quantify repertoire sharing. As a proxy for the pre-selection repertoire, out-of-frame TCRB sequences from naive cells were analyzed. TCRdb limited this immuneACCESS table to in-frame rearrangements with V and J called. A share of clones is missing; checked studies link under half to unresolved V genes, and the rest is unexplained. The DNA gave D and trimming, while V, J and clone size come from that table. Within this sample are roughly 450,000 clones, with roughly 14% of them counted one time only. The ten largest clones represent 0.035% to 0.045% of the sample.

Reading the germline V gene gives CDR1 MGHRA and CDR2 YSYEKL. Counted from cysteine to valine, this CDR3 has 13 amino acids. Only the CDR3 DNA is retained, 39 bases long and in frame from the first base. V and J are truncated by 2 bases and 7 bases respectively, leaving an intervening sequence of 12 bases. Results the study describes overall, beyond this receptor: Shorter templates might be favored by PCR, yet because patient and control samples were amplified and corrected together, any such skew would affect both groups equally. Because cDNA was sequenced instead of genomic DNA, activated cells with high expression could be over-represented, although the groups did not differ in activation or CD3 levels. HLA sub-analyses involved small numbers of individuals, so any influence of HLA type on TCRB rearrangement remained unresolved. Fewer insertions and more nucleotide deletions at VDJ recombination sites were observed in patients with type 1 diabetes, implying thymic rearrangement abnormalities. Naive, central memory and regulatory TCRB repertoires appeared to be more similar among patients than among healthy donors. A moderate but significant shortening of TCRB CDR3 length was observed in type 1 diabetes patients in all four CD4+ subsets.

The sequencing input was naive CD4+ T cells from blood. The sample's cell subset or site, from its label and the paper: true naive CD4+ T cells. Here the chain combines TRBV4-1 and TRBJ2-7; D gene: possibly TRBD1, on 5 matching bases. This TCR was sampled from a man under 40 in good health. The sequence in DNA is TGCGCCAGCAGCCAATTTCAGGGAACAGAGCAGTACGTC. This gives the protein CASSQFQGTEQYV.